The entry below gives a single T cell receptor (beta chain) sequence along with its context. Other DNA sequences in the same sample also yield this CDR3. Profiling relied on immunoSEQ multiplex PCR, and the TCRdb table lists in-frame clones only, not all of them. The sample shows a few hundred thousand clones, roughly 84% of them seen only once. Germline CDR1 SGHDT, CDR2 YYEEEE. Between the trimmed V and J ends, which lost 0 bases and 2 bases, there was a span of 9 bases. The CDR3 is 15 amino acids. This specimen comes from a study of blood T cell repertoires in COVID-19. This chain uses TRBV5-6 with TRBJ1-5; D gene unclear. Sequencing used peripheral blood. The sequence derives from a man younger than 40 with active or convalescent COVID-19. The CDR3 here is CASSLGGEGNQPQHF. In DNA, the CDR3 is TGTGCCAGCAGCTTGGGCGGGGAGGGCAATCAGCCCCAGCATTTT.